Ten or more counts support the clone carrying this T cell receptor beta chain. The source of the sample is a study of T cells in Graves' hyperthyroidism and ophthalmopathy. TCR beta CDR3 region amplification was performed from RNA transcripts. First-round RT-PCR of the TCR CDR3 relied on the HTBI primer set. TCRdb reanalysed the multiplex PCR reads using MiXCR and keeps one entry per CDR3 protein. The sample consists of 700,000 or so distinct CDR3 sequences, 16% of them appearing once. Among the patients, aged 18 to 65, hyperthyroidism was newly diagnosed and had lasted under 2 months. Patients were excluded because of uncontrolled infection, other autoimmune disease, pregnancy or lactation. The V segment lost 3 bases and the J segment 2 bases; nucleotides outside the gene matches: 4. Germline-derived CDR1 and CDR2 are DFQATT and SNEGSKA (reference sequence). The CDR3 has 13 amino acids.

The V and J genes are TRBV20-1 and TRBJ2-7, with 7 bases that match TRBD1. The sequenced sample consisted of blood. This sequence was found in a man in his late teens or twenties with Graves' hyperthyroidism. CDR3 bases: TGCAGTGCTAGCGGACAGGAGGCCTACGAGCAGTACTTC. It yields the protein CSASGQEAYEQYF.